This TCR beta chain was recovered during a study of cytomegalovirus exposure and HLA in healthy donors. Germline-derived CDR1 and CDR2 are MGHRA and YSYEKL. V lost 0 bases, J lost 6 bases, and 9 bases lay in between. The CDR3 is 14 amino acids. Measured with immunoSEQ multiplex PCR; TCRdb has only the in-frame clones, and not every one. The top ten clones hold almost 1.5% of a sample with roughly 190,000 clones, 86% of them seen once. General study findings and limits: The authors enumerated over 150 TCR beta chains as linked to cytomegalovirus. TCR sequences were mostly rare, though some public TCRs occurred in many donors. A later analysis found first-cohort TCR clusters tended to co-occur in the 120 validation repertoires.

Of note for this clone: Its antigen is unidentified.

The sequenced sample was PBMCs. This clonotype was sampled from a woman in her late teens or twenties in good health and CMV-seronegative. The V gene is TRBV4-1, the J gene TRBJ2-1, with D unresolved. The CDR3 is CASSQDLGFNEQFF. The DNA for the CDR3 is TGCGCCAGCAGCCAAGATCTGGGCTTCAATGAGCAGTTCTTC.